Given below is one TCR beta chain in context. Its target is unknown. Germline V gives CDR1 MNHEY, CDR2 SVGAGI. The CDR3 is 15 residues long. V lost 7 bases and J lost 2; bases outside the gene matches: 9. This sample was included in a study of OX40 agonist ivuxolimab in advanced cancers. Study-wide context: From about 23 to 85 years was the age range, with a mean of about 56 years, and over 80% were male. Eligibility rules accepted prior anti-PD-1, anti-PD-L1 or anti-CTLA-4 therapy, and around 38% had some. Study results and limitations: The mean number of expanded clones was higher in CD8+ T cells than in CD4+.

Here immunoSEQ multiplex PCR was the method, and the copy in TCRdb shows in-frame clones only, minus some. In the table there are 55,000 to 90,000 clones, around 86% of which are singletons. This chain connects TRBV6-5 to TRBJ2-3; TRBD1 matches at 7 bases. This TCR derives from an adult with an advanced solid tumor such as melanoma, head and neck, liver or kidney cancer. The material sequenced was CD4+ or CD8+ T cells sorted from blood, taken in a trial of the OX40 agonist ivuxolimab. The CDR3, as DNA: TGTGCCAGCACCAAAGCCGGGACAGCCACAGATACGCAGTATTTT. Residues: CASTKAGTATDTQYF.